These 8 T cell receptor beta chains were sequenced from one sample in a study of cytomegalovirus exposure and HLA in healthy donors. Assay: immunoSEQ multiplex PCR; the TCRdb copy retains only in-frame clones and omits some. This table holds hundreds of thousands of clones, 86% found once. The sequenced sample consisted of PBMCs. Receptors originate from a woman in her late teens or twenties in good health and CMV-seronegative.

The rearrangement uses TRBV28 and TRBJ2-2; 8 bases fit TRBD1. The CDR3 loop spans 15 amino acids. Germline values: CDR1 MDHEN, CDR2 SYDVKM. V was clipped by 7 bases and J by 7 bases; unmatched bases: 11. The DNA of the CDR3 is TGTGCCAGCACTCCGGACAGGGAGATAGTCGGGGAGCTGTTTTTT. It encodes CASTPDREIVGELFF.

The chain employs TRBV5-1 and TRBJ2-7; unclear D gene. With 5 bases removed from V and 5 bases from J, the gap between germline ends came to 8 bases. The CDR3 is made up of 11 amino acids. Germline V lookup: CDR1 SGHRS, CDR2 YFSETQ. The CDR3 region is CASSIGDEQYF. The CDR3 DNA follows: TGCGCCAGCAGTATAGGAGACGAGCAGTACTTC.

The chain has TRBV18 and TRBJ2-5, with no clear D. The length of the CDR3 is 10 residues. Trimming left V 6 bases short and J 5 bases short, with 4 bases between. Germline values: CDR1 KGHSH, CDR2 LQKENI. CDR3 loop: CASSGETQYF. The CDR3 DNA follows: TGTGCCAGCTCCGGGGAGACCCAGTACTTC. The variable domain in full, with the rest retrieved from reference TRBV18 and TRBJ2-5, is NAGVMQNPRHLVRRRGQEARLRCSPMKGHSHVYWYRQLPEEGLKFMVYLQKENIIDESGMPKERFSAEFPKEGPSILRIQQVVRGDSAAYFCASSGETQYFGPGTRLLVL.

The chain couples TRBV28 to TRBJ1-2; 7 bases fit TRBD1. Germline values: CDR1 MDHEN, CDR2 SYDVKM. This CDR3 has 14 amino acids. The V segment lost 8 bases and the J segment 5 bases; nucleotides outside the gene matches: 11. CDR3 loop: CASRPGQIYYGYTF. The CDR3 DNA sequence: TGTGCCAGCCGCCCGGGACAGATTTATTATGGCTACACCTTC.

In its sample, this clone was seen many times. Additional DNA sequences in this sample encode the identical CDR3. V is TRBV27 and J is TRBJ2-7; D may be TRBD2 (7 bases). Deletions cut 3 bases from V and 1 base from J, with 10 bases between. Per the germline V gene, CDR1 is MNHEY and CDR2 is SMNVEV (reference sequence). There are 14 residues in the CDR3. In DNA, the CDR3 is TGTGCCAGCAGTTTCGGGGGGCCTTCCTACGAGCAGTACTTC. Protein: CASSFGGPSYEQYF.

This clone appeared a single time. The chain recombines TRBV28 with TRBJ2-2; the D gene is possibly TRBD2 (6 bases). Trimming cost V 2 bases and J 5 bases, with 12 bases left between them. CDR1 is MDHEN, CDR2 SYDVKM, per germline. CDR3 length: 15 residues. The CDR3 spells CASSLRRGGTGELFF. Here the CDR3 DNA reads TGTGCCAGCAGTTTAAGGAGGGGTGGGACCGGGGAGCTGTTTTTT. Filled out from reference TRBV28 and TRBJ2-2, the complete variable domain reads DVKVTQSSRYLVKRTGEKVFLECVQDMDHENMFWYRQDPGLGLRLIYFSYDVKMKEKGDIPEGYSVSREKKERFSLILESASTNQTSMYLCASSLRRGGTGELFFGEGSRLTVL.

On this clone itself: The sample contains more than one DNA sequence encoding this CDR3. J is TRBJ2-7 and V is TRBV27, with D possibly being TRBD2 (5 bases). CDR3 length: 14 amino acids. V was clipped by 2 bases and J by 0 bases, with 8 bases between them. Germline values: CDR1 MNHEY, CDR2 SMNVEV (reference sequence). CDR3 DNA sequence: TGTGCCAGCAGTTTAGCGGGTAGCTCCTACGAGCAGTACTTC. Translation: CASSLAGSSYEQYF.

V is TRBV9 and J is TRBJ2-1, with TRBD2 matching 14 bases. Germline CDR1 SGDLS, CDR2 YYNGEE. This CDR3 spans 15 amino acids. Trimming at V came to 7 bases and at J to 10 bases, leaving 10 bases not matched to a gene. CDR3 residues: CASAWTSGGYEEQFF. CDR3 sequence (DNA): TGTGCCAGCGCTTGGACTAGCGGGGGGTACGAGGAGCAGTTCTTC.